This is a list of T cell receptor beta chains from one sample in a study of beta chain features in type 1 diabetes. Repertoires were generated with immunoSEQ multiplex PCR, while TCRdb's copy carries only in-frame clones and drops some. The sample consists of some 500,000 clones, over 9.5% of them appearing once. The sequencing input was naive CD4+ T cells from blood. The receptor set was obtained from a woman under 30 in good health. Each CDR3 is given with its conserved first and last residue. The D gene is left open where the match is weak. Clone size appears in some rows only: once, few, many, or a class for an expanded clone.

size,D,V,length,J,CDR3
few,NA,TRBV7-2,14,TRBJ1-2,CASSLSGSGYGYTF
few,NA,TRBV7-9,12,TRBJ2-7,CASSPQGGEQYF
few,NA,TRBV18,16,TRBJ2-1,CASSPYSISSYNEQFF
few,NA,TRBV6-1,15,TRBJ2-1,CASSEAAPGYNEQFF
NA,NA,TRBV30,14,TRBJ2-3,CAWRSPRGTDTQYF
few,TRBD2,TRBV5-4,15,TRBJ2-1,CASSFRTSANNEQFF
NA,NA,TRBV25-1,13,TRBJ1-3,CASSDAGLYTIYF
few,NA,TRBV7-2,14,TRBJ2-2,CASSLAWDTGELFF
NA,NA,TRBV7-2,15,TRBJ2-1,CASSLRFLRNNEQFF
NA,NA,TRBV6-5,13,TRBJ2-2,CASSTPGTGELFF
NA,NA,TRBV5-1,13,TRBJ2-1,CASCFTTSNEQFF
NA,NA,TRBV6-5,14,TRBJ1-1,CASSTGLRNTEAFF
NA,NA,TRBV20-1,11,TRBJ2-1,CSAHERNEQFF
few,NA,TRBV5-4,16,TRBJ2-5,CASSFGRRTKGETQYF
few,NA,TRBV2,14,TRBJ2-3,CASSAGSSTDTQYF
few,NA,TRBV10-2,15,TRBJ2-1,CASSEGGGSYNEQFF